This T cell receptor (beta chain) derives from a study of human T cells and chemical hapten exposure. Study in general: Small differences in pooled library volume mainly drove the variation in TCR yields per sample. Study-level results: DPC sensitization produced no change in TCRs with frequency above 1 in 1000.

A few counts support this clonotype. Its antigen is unidentified. The CDR3 runs to 16 residues. Losses at the gene ends were 5 bases for V and 0 bases for J; bases not matched to a gene: 5. CDR1 and CDR2 (germline): SGHVS, FNYEAQ. Total RNA was isolated from whole blood that had not been fractionated. The study used a library that attached unique molecular identifiers to individual cDNA molecules. TCRdb re-derived calls from the 5' RACE reads in MiXCR, one entry per CDR3 protein. The data hold tens of thousands of distinct CDR3 sequences, with approximately 8% observed a single time. The V gene is TRBV7-6, the J gene TRBJ2-3; the match to TRBD2 covers 10 bases. The receptor's source is a male donor in good health. The CDR3, as DNA: TGTGCCAGCAGCACAACTAGCGGGGCTAGCACAGATACGCAGTATTTT. This codes for CASSTTSGASTDTQYF.